The 21 T cell receptor beta chains below were found in one sample sequenced in a study of T cells after yellow fever vaccination. MiXCR was run by TCRdb on the 5' RACE reads, yielding one entry per CDR3 protein. The table has 180,000 or so distinct CDR3 sequences, 11% seen once. The sample in question was CD8+ T cells sorted from PBMCs, obtained 15 days after the yellow fever booster vaccination. These TCRs come from a man younger than 35 who received the YFV17D yellow fever vaccine.

The sample holds a few counts of this clonotype. The gene calls are TRBV6-5 and TRBJ2-7, with 7 bases identical to TRBD1. V was pared by 6 bases and J by 3 bases, with 5 bases of the junction left unmatched. The CDR3 has 13 residues. Germline V gene lookup returns CDR1 MNHEY and CDR2 SVGAGI. The CDR3 DNA is TGTGCCAGCAGCCACTGGGACAGCTACGAGCAGTACTTC. As protein: CASSHWDSYEQYF.

This clonotype was recorded many times. This chain connects TRBV12-3 or TRBV12-4 to TRBJ2-3; D unresolved. The ends were cut back, 4 bases at V and 4 bases at J, with 3 bases in the middle. This CDR3 region has 11 residues. The chain's CDR3 is CASSSPDTQYF. The CDR3 region has the DNA TGTGCCAGCAGTTCTCCAGATACGCAGTATTTT.

This clonotype was observed a handful of times. The chain is built from TRBV7-9 and TRBJ2-3, with D tentatively TRBD1 (5 bases). CDR1 SEHNR and CDR2 FQNEAQ come from the germline V gene (reference sequence). The ends were cut back, 4 bases at V and 6 bases at J, with 17 bases in the middle. CDR3 length equals 15 residues. CDR3 DNA sequence: TGTGCCAGCAGCTCGTGGACACAGGAGAGGGATACGCAGTATTTT. Translated: CASSSWTQERDTQYF.

The chain uses TRBV6-6 and TRBJ1-1; TRBD1 aligns across 8 bases. The CDR3 is made up of 13 amino acids. The germline gives CDR1 MNHNY, CDR2 SVGAGI (reference sequence). The trim removed 6 bases at V and 4 bases at J, leaving 4 bases unmatched. CDR3 in amino acids: CASSGTGGTEAFF. CDR3 nucleotides: TGTGCCAGCAGCGGAACAGGGGGCACTGAAGCTTTCTTT.

This clonotype has a handful of counts. CDR3 in DNA: TGTGCCAGCAGCGAGGACTGGACCACAGATACGCAGTATTTT. Translating gives CASSEDWTTDTQYF. The gene calls are TRBV7-6 and TRBJ2-3; a weak D match, TRBD2 (5 bases). The CDR3 runs to 14 residues. Trimming stripped 5 bases from V and 2 bases from J, with 11 bases between. Germline V CDR1 and CDR2: SGHVS, FNYEAQ.

This clonotype has more than one count but fewer than ten. V and J are TRBV11-2 and TRBJ2-1; D may be TRBD1 (5 bases). V lost 5 bases and J 9 bases, leaving 26 bases between the germline ends. Germline V gene data show CDR1 as SGHAT and CDR2 as FQNNGV. The CDR3 spans 17 residues. CDR3 sequence: CASSPPLGRASNGEQFF. Here the CDR3 DNA reads TGTGCCAGCAGCCCCCCCCTGGGCAGGGCAAGCAACGGTGAGCAGTTCTTC.

V and J are TRBV10-3 and TRBJ2-3; TRBD2 matches 9 bases. V trimming: 4 bases; J trimming: 2 bases; junction bases outside the gene matches: 7. This CDR3 contains 16 residues. Germline-derived CDR1 and CDR2 are ENHRY and SYGVKD. In DNA form, the CDR3 reads TGTGCCATCAGTGGGGGGACTAGCTTACCCACAGATACGCAGTATTTT. As protein: CAISGGTSLPTDTQYF.

Only a few counts were recorded for this clonotype. The rearrangement uses TRBV7-1 and TRBJ1-5; perhaps TRBD1 as D (5 bases). TRBV7-1 is placed among ORFs of uncertain function. Trimming took off 4 bases at V and 3 bases at J, with 19 bases between the two ends. The CDR3 sequence is 17 residues long. CDR3 residues: CASSWGWGGQINQPQHF. In DNA, the CDR3 is TGTGCCAGCAGCTGGGGGTGGGGTGGGCAAATCAATCAGCCCCAGCATTTT.

This clonotype was seen more than once but under ten times. This chain connects TRBV21-1 to TRBJ1-1; the table calls TRBD1, which could not be checked here. TRBV21-1 is deemed a pseudogene. The CDR3 is 17 amino acids. The chain's CDR3 is CASKAEGDRAANTEAFF. The CDR3 DNA follows: TGTGCCAGCAAAGCGGAAGGGGACAGGGCCGCGAACACTGAAGCTTTCTTT.

The DNA for the CDR3 is TGTGCCAGCAGCCAAGAAAACGGGTTGGGCTACACCTTC. Protein sequence: CASSQENGLGYTF. The chain couples TRBV4-2 to TRBJ1-2; D not resolved. The CDR3 is made up of 13 amino acids. Trimming removed 0 bases at V and 8 bases at J, with 10 bases between. Germline V gene sequence: CDR1 LGHNA, CDR2 YNFKEQ.

The J gene is TRBJ1-2, the V gene TRBV9, with 7 bases matching TRBD1. The CDR3 contains 15 residues. The trim removed 0 bases at V and 4 bases at J, leaving 6 bases unmatched. CDR1 is SGDLS, CDR2 YYNGEE, per germline. The CDR3 sequence: CASSVEVGQTYGYTF. CDR3 nucleotide sequence: TGTGCCAGCAGCGTAGAAGTGGGACAGACCTATGGCTACACCTTC.

As DNA, the CDR3 is TGTGCCAGCAGTTTATCGGGGACAGGGGGTAAGCCCCAGCATTTT. Amino acids: CASSLSGTGGKPQHF. The chain couples TRBV27 to TRBJ1-5; TRBD1 agrees at 11 bases. V lost 0 bases and J lost 8; bases outside the gene matches: 3. CDR3 length equals 15 residues. Per the germline V gene, CDR1 is MNHEY and CDR2 is SMNVEV (reference sequence).

This clonotype was detected a few times. J is TRBJ2-5 and V is TRBV10-3; D is undetermined. The V end was cut by 8 bases, the J end by 5 bases, with 12 bases between. The germline CDR1 and CDR2 sequences are ENHRY and SYGVKD. CDR3 length: 12 amino acids. CDR3 nucleotide sequence: TGTGCCATCTCGAGCCCGGAGGAGACCCAGTACTTC. Encoded protein: CAISSPEETQYF.

The CDR3 here is CASSPLMDETQYF. In DNA, the CDR3 is TGTGCCAGCAGCCCGCTCATGGACGAGACCCAGTACTTC. The V gene is TRBV11-2, the J gene TRBJ2-5; no clear D. CDR3 length: 13 amino acids. V was clipped by 5 bases and J by 5 bases, with 12 bases between them. Germline-derived CDR1 and CDR2 are SGHAT and FQNNGV.

J is TRBJ1-1 and V is TRBV2; D not resolved. V was shortened by 6 bases and J by 1 base, with 9 bases between the two germline ends. The CDR3 is 13 amino acids. The V gene's germline CDR1 is SNHLY and CDR2 FYNNEI. The CDR3 is CASSATQNTEAFF. DNA of the CDR3: TGTGCCAGCAGCGCGACACAGAACACTGAAGCTTTCTTT.

This clonotype showed up many times. V is TRBV7-6 and J is TRBJ2-2, with D hard to call. The CDR3 has 13 residues. The germline CDR1 and CDR2 sequences are SGHVS and FNYEAQ. Trimming cost V 4 bases and J 6 bases, with 9 bases left between them. The CDR3 nucleotides are TGTGCCAGCAGCTCGGATGGGGCCGGGGAGCTGTTTTTT. Translating gives CASSSDGAGELFF.

This clonotype was observed at least ten times. This sequence joins TRBV3-1 and TRBJ2-2; TRBD1 aligns across 7 bases. J lost 5 bases, V lost 3 bases, and 12 bases had no gene match. The CDR3 is made up of 17 amino acids. CDR1 and CDR2 (germline): LGHDT, YNNKEL (reference sequence). The CDR3 loop reads CASSQDLAGGETGELFF. The CDR3 DNA reads TGTGCCAGCAGCCAGGATCTTGCAGGGGGAGAGACCGGGGAGCTGTTTTTT.

Ten or more counts support this clonotype. V gene TRBV27 combines with J gene TRBJ2-7; D unresolved. The CDR3 covers 11 residues. CDR1 MNHEY and CDR2 SMNVEV come from the germline V gene (reference sequence). Trimming removed 2 bases from V and 5 bases from J, with 4 bases in between. The CDR3 is CASSLGHEQYF. The CDR3, as DNA: TGTGCCAGCAGTTTAGGGCACGAGCAGTACTTC.

This chain connects TRBV9 to TRBJ2-3; 10 positions match TRBD2. The CDR3 is made up of 17 amino acids. The V and J ends lost 3 bases and 6 bases, in that order; junction bases with no gene match: 13. Germline V gives CDR1 SGDLS, CDR2 YYNGEE. The CDR3 region is CASSGRLSGGAKDTQYF. The CDR3 DNA reads TGTGCCAGCAGCGGCCGCTTAAGCGGGGGGGCGAAGGATACGCAGTATTTT.

The chain employs TRBV12-3 or TRBV12-4 and TRBJ1-1; D perhaps matches TRBD1 (5 bases). This CDR3 contains 14 residues. V was cut by 3 bases and J by 6 bases, with 14 bases left in between. The CDR3 protein is CASSLEGLDPEAFF. The CDR3 nucleotides read TGTGCCAGCAGTTTGGAGGGGCTCGACCCTGAAGCTTTCTTT.

This chain joins TRBV6-5 and TRBJ1-1; 7 nucleotides agree with TRBD1. Germline assignment: CDR1 MNHEY and CDR2 SVGAGI. Germline trimming cut 6 bases from V and 2 bases from J; bases unmatched to any gene: 9. This CDR3 has 15 residues. CDR3 loop: CASSLTGVRNTEAFF. The CDR3 region has the DNA TGTGCCAGCAGCCTTACAGGGGTGAGAAACACTGAAGCTTTCTTT.